The 23 T cell receptor beta chains listed next were all sequenced from one sample in a study of OX40 agonist ivuxolimab in advanced cancers. Data came from immunoSEQ multiplex PCR; TCRdb stores just in-frame clones and leaves some out. This table has over 10,000 clones, 80% to 90% appearing once. The source material was CD4+ or CD8+ T cells sorted from blood, sampled in a trial of the OX40 agonist ivuxolimab. These receptor sequences come from an adult with an advanced solid tumor such as melanoma, head and neck, liver or kidney cancer.

The chain is built from TRBV4-3 and TRBJ1-1; D is uncertain. Deletions cut 1 base from V and 1 base from J, with 13 bases between. Germline V CDR1 and CDR2: LGHNA, YSLEER. The CDR3 contains 16 residues. The CDR3 loop is CASSQVLWEGNTEAFF. CDR3 sequence (DNA): TGCGCCAGCAGCCAAGTGTTGTGGGAAGGGAACACTGAAGCTTTCTTT.

The chain combines TRBV4-1 with TRBJ2-5; D call uncertain. V was cut by 1 base and J by 5 bases, with 8 bases left in between. CDR1 MGHRA and CDR2 YSYEKL come from the germline V gene. This CDR3 contains 13 residues. The CDR3, as DNA: TGCGCCAGCAGCCAAGTGGCAGTGGAGACCCAGTACTTC. Protein product: CASSQVAVETQYF.

This chain uses TRBV28 with TRBJ2-1; 12 bases are shared with TRBD2. Losses at the gene ends were 4 bases for V and 9 bases for J; bases not matched to a gene: 7. CDR1 and CDR2 from the germline V gene are MDHEN and SYDVKM. The CDR3 runs to 15 residues. The CDR3 DNA sequence: TGTGCCAGCAGTTCCCGGACTAGCGGGATAGGTGAGCAGTTCTTC. Its protein is CASSSRTSGIGEQFF.

The chain recombines TRBV4-3 with TRBJ1-2; maybe TRBD1 (5 bases). The CDR3 length is 15 residues. CDR1 LGHNA and CDR2 YSLEER come from the germline V gene. V was clipped by 0 bases and J by 4 bases, with 12 bases between them. The CDR3 DNA is TGCGCCAGCAGCCAAGATAGACAGACCTTCTATGGCTACACCTTC. It yields the protein CASSQDRQTFYGYTF.

This clone was observed a single time. The chain carries TRBV27 and TRBJ2-7; D not resolved. The V end lost 4 bases, the J end lost 7 bases, and 8 bases lay between the germline ends. The CDR3 runs 11 residues. Germline V lookup: CDR1 MNHEY, CDR2 SMNVEV (reference sequence). As DNA, the CDR3 is TGTGCCAGCAGTTCCCTGGGAGAGCAGTACTTC. This sequence encodes CASSSLGEQYF.

The J gene is TRBJ1-1, the V gene TRBV28; possibly TRBD1 for D (5 bases). Germline V gives CDR1 MDHEN, CDR2 SYDVKM. Between the trimmed V and J ends, which lost 6 bases and 0 bases, there was a span of 11 bases. This CDR3 region has 14 residues. The CDR3 protein is CASRRDGMNTEAFF. The CDR3 bases are TGTGCCAGCAGGCGGGACGGAATGAACACTGAAGCTTTCTTT.

The V call is TRBV6-1, the J call TRBJ1-4; TRBD1 aligns across 9 bases. Unmatched junction bases numbered 4, after V lost 6 bases and J lost 8 bases. This CDR3 has 13 residues. Germline loops: CDR1 MNHNS, CDR2 SASEGT. The CDR3 coding sequence is TGTGCCAGCAGGGGACAGGGTGACGAAAAACTGTTTTTT. Amino acids: CASRGQGDEKLFF.

As to this clone: One end of the junction fails to match germline, which may point to a read error. The rearrangement links TRBV7-7 to TRBJ2-7; 8 nucleotides align to TRBD1. CDR3 size: 12 residues. Germline V gene sequence: CDR1 SSHAT, CDR2 FNYEAQ (reference sequence). The DNA for the CDR3 is TGTGCTAGCAGCACAGGGGGGTACGAGCAGTACTTC. The encoded protein is CASSTGGYEQYF.

The chain joins TRBV9 to TRBJ1-3; no firm D call. The length of the CDR3 is 16 residues. CDR1 is SGDLS and CDR2 is YYNGEE in the germline V gene. V lost 0 bases and J lost 1, with 11 bases in between. Here the CDR3 reads CASSVAGAVSGNTIYF. The CDR3 DNA reads TGTGCCAGCAGCGTAGCCGGAGCTGTATCTGGAAACACCATATATTTT.

The chain combines TRBV5-4 with TRBJ2-3; 7 positions agree with TRBD1. Trimming took 3 bases from V and 6 from J; bases not matched to a gene: 7. The CDR3 is made up of 14 amino acids. CDR1 and CDR2 from the germline V gene are SGHNT and YYREEE (reference sequence). The CDR3 is CASSSTGMPDTQYF. DNA for the CDR3: TGTGCCAGCAGCTCGACAGGGATGCCGGATACGCAGTATTTT. The complete variable domain, with remaining parts taken from reference TRBV5-4 and TRBJ2-3, reads ETGVTQSPTHLIKTRGQQVTLRCSSQSGHNTVSWYQQALGQGPQFIFQYYREEENGRGNFPPRFSGLQFPNYSSELNVNALELDDSALYLCASSSTGMPDTQYFGPGTRLTVL.

Sample share makes this clone hyperexpanded. This rearrangement joins TRBV2 to TRBJ2-7, with TRBD2 identical over 11 bases. J gave up 5 bases and V 5 bases, and 5 bases lay outside the gene matches. Germline V gene data show CDR1 as SNHLY and CDR2 as FYNNEI. The CDR3 length is 14 residues. The CDR3 reads CASSTSGSFDEQYF. The DNA of the CDR3 is TGTGCCAGCAGTACTAGCGGGAGTTTCGACGAGCAGTACTTC. Combining the CDR3 with reference TRBV2 and TRBJ2-7 gives the whole variable domain EPEVTQTPSHQVTQMGQEVILRCVPISNHLYFYWYRQILGQKVEFLVSFYNNEISEKSEIFDDQFSVERPDGSNFTLKIRSTKLEDSAMYFCASSTSGSFDEQYFGPGTRLTVT.

V usage is TRBV5-6 and J usage is TRBJ2-1; D is perhaps TRBD1 or TRBD2 (5 bases each). CDR3 length: 16 residues. The V gene lost 6 bases and the J gene lost 3 bases, with 19 bases spanning the gap. The germline gives CDR1 SGHDT, CDR2 YYEEEE. CDR3 bases: TGTGCCAGCAACACGGTCGGGGCCAGCCTCTACAATGAGCAGTTCTTC. It translates to CASNTVGASLYNEQFF.

CDR3 region: CASSIITGTVGDTIYF. CDR3 nucleotide sequence: TGTGCCAGTAGTATCATCACCGGGACAGTAGGAGACACCATATATTTT. This sequence joins TRBV19 and TRBJ1-3; 7 nucleotides line up with TRBD1. Germline-derived CDR1 and CDR2 are LNHDA and SQIVND (reference sequence). The CDR3 runs 16 residues. Trimming took 3 bases from V and 8 from J; bases not matched to a gene: 13.

V and J are TRBV19 and TRBJ2-1; 7 bases agree with TRBD2. The germline V gene encodes CDR1 LNHDA and CDR2 SQIVND (reference sequence). The CDR3 is made up of 14 amino acids. V was clipped by 8 bases and J by 5 bases; unmatched bases: 9. CDR3 sequence: CASSLWEGHNEQFF. The CDR3 coding sequence is TGTGCCAGTTCTCTCTGGGAGGGCCACAATGAGCAGTTCTTC.

The genes are TRBV5-5 and TRBJ2-1; 12 bases agree with TRBD1. CDR1 is SGHKS, CDR2 YYEKEE, per germline (reference sequence). This CDR3 has 13 residues. The ends lost 4 bases at V and 9 bases at J; junction bases unmatched: 2. The CDR3 DNA reads TGTGCCAGCAGCAGGGACAGGGGGCTTGAGCAGTTCTTC. This encodes CASSRDRGLEQFF.

This rearrangement joins TRBV7-9 to TRBJ1-2, with TRBD1 identical over 9 bases. The CDR3 has 16 residues. From germline, CDR1 is SEHNR and CDR2 FQNEAQ (reference sequence). Trimming cost V 8 bases and J 5 bases; bases outside gene matches: 15. The CDR3 spells CASGNSETGTGYGYTF. CDR3 nucleotides: TGTGCCAGCGGAAACTCCGAGACCGGGACAGGGTATGGCTACACCTTC.

The chain employs TRBV5-6 and TRBJ1-5; tentative D call: TRBD1 (6 bases). The CDR3 is made up of 13 amino acids. The V and J ends lost 0 bases and 7 bases respectively, with 8 bases between them. Germline values: CDR1 SGHDT, CDR2 YYEEEE. In DNA, the CDR3 is TGTGCCAGCAGCTTGGGGGGGCGGCAGCCCCAGCATTTT. This codes for CASSLGGRQPQHF.

V is TRBV19 and J is TRBJ1-2, with TRBD1 matching over 9 bases. This CDR3 contains 15 residues. Trimming cost V 5 bases and J 6 bases; bases outside gene matches: 10. CDR1 and CDR2 from the germline V gene are LNHDA and SQIVND (reference sequence). CDR3 coding DNA: TGTGCCAGTAGTCTCTCTCGGACAGGGGTAAATGGCTACACCTTC. Its protein product is CASSLSRTGVNGYTF.

The CDR3 DNA follows: TGTGCCTGGAGTGCCGGGACAGGGGCCTACGAGCAGTACTTC. Protein product: CAWSAGTGAYEQYF. The V gene is TRBV30, the J gene TRBJ2-7, with 10 bases identical to TRBD1. Germline V lookup: CDR1 GTSNPN, CDR2 SVGIG (reference sequence). This CDR3 has 14 amino acids. V was clipped by 1 base and J by 2 bases; unmatched bases: 2.

CDR3: CASSFGYRASYGYTF. CDR3 coding DNA: TGTGCCAGCAGCTTTGGTTACAGGGCGTCCTATGGCTACACCTTC. The chain combines TRBV11-2 with TRBJ1-2; D may be TRBD1 (6 bases). V gave up 3 bases and J gave up 4 bases, with 15 bases separating them. The CDR3 contains 15 residues. Germline V gives CDR1 SGHAT, CDR2 FQNNGV.

The J gene is TRBJ2-5, the V gene TRBV7-6; no clear D. The CDR3 runs to 12 residues. CDR1 and CDR2 (germline): SGHVS, FNYEAQ. V dropped 1 base and J dropped 4 bases, with 4 bases sitting between them. CDR3 nucleotides: TGTGCCAGCAGCTTAGGGTTAGAGACCCAGTACTTC. It translates to CASSLGLETQYF.

The sample holds one count of this clone. The chain links TRBV19 to TRBJ2-1; the D is unclear. The length of the CDR3 is 13 residues. CDR1 is LNHDA and CDR2 is SQIVND in the germline V gene (reference sequence). The V end lost 5 bases, the J end lost 4 bases, and 9 bases lay between the germline ends. CDR3 protein: CASSLNGYNEQFF. The CDR3 coding sequence is TGTGCCAGTAGTTTAAACGGGTACAATGAGCAGTTCTTC. The whole variable domain, remainder taken from reference TRBV19 and TRBJ2-1, is DGGITQSPKYLFRKEGQNVTLSCEQNLNHDAMYWYRQDPGQGLRLIYYSQIVNDFQKGDIAEGYSVSREKKESFPLTVTSAQKNPTAFYLCASSLNGYNEQFFGPGTRLTVL.

The V call is TRBV4-2, the J call TRBJ2-2; D call uncertain. Germline CDR1 LGHNA, CDR2 YNFKEQ. The V end lost 2 bases, the J end lost 5 bases, and 3 bases lay between the germline ends. This CDR3 comprises 12 residues. CDR3 protein: CASSQSTGELFF. As DNA, the CDR3 is TGTGCCAGCAGCCAAAGTACCGGGGAGCTGTTTTTT.